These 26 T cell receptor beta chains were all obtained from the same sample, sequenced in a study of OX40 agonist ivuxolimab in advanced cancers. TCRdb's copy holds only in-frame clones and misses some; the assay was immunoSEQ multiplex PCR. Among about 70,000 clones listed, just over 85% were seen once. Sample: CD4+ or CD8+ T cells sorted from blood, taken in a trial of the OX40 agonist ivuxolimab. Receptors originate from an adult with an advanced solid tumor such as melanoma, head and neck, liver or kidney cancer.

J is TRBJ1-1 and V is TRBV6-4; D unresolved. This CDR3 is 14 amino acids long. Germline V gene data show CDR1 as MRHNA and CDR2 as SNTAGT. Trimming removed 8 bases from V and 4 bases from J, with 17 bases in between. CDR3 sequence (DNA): TGTGCCAGCCGAAATCTCCCCGGCGGCACTGAAGCTTTCTTT. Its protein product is CASRNLPGGTEAFF.

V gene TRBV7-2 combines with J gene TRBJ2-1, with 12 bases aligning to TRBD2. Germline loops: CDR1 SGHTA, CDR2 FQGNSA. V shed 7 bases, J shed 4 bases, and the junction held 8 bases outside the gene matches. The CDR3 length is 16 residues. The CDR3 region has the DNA TGTGCCAGCACCAGACTAGCGGGGGCCCTATACAATGAGCAGTTCTTC. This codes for CASTRLAGALYNEQFF.

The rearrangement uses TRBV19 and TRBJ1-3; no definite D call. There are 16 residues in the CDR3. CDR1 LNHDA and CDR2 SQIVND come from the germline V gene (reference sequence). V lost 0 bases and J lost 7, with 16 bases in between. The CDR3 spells CASSIDGSGFANTIYF. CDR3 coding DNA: TGTGCCAGTAGTATAGATGGATCGGGGTTTGCGAACACCATATATTTT.

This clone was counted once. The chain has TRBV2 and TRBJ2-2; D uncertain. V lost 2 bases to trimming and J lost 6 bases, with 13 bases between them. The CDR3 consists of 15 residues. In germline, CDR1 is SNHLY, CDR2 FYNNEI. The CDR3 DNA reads TGTGCCAGCAGTGAATCGGTGCTAGTTTCCGGGGAGCTGTTTTTT. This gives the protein CASSESVLVSGELFF.

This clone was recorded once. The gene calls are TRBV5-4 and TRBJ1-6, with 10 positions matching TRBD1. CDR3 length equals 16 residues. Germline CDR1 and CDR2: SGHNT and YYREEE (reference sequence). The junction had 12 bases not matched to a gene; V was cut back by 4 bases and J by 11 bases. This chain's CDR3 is CASSPDPPGQGTPLHF. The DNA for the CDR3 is TGTGCCAGCAGCCCGGATCCCCCGGGACAGGGGACACCCCTCCACTTT.

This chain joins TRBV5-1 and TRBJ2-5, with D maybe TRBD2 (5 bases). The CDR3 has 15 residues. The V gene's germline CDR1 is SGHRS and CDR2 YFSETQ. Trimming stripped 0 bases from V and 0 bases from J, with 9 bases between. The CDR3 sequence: CASSLGTDYQETQYF. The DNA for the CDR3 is TGCGCCAGCAGCTTGGGGACGGACTACCAAGAGACCCAGTACTTC.

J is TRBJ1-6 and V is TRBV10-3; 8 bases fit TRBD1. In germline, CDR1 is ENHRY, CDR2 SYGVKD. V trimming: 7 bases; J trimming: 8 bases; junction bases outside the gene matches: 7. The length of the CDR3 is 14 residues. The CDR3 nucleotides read TGTGCCATCACCAACAGGGGGGGCGATTCACCCCTCCACTTT. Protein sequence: CAITNRGGDSPLHF.

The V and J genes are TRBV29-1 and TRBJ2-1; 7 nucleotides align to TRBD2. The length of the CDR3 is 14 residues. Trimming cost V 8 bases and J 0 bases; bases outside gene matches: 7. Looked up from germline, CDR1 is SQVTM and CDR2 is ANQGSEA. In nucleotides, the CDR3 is TGCAGCACTCGGGAGGCCAACTCCTACAATGAGCAGTTCTTC. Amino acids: CSTREANSYNEQFF.

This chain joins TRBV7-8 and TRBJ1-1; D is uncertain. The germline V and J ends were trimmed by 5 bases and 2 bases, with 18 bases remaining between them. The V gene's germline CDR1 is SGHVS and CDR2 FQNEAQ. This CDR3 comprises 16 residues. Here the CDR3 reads CASSPRAQPLNTEAFF. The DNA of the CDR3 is TGTGCCAGCAGCCCCCGTGCCCAACCTCTCAACACTGAAGCTTTCTTT.

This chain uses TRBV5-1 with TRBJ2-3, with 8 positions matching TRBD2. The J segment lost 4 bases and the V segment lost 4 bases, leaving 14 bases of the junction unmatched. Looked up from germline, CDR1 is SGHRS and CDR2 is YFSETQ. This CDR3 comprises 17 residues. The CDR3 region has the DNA TGCGCCAGCAGCCCCGGAAGGGGCGGCGGGGGGCCAGATACGCAGTATTTT. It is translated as CASSPGRGGGGPDTQYF.

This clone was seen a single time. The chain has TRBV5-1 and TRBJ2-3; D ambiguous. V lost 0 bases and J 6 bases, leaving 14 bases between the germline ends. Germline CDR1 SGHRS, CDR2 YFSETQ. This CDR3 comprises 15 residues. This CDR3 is CASSLGQERLDTQYF. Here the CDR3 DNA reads TGCGCCAGCAGCTTGGGTCAGGAAAGGTTGGATACGCAGTATTTT.

CDR3 in amino acids: CASKGGSTDTQYF. The CDR3 DNA reads as TGTGCCAGCAAGGGGGGCAGCACAGATACGCAGTATTTT. This sequence joins TRBV25-1 and TRBJ2-3; either TRBD1 or TRBD2 may fit D (6 bases each). This CDR3 region has 13 residues. Trimming removed 7 bases from V and 0 bases from J, with 8 bases in between. Germline CDR1 reads MGHDK; CDR2 reads SYGVNS. The whole variable domain, filled in from reference TRBV25-1 and TRBJ2-3, reads EADIYQTPRYLVIGTGKKITLECSQTMGHDKMYWYQQDPGMELHLIHYSYGVNSTEKGDLSSESTVSRIRTEHFPLTLESARPSHTSQYLCASKGGSTDTQYFGPGTRLTVL.

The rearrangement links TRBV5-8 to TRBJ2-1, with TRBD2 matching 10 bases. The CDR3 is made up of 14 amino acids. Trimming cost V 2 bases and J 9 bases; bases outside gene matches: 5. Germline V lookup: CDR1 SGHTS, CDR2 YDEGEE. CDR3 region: CASSFSSGGFEQFF. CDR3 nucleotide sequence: TGTGCCAGCAGCTTTTCTAGCGGGGGTTTTGAGCAGTTCTTC.

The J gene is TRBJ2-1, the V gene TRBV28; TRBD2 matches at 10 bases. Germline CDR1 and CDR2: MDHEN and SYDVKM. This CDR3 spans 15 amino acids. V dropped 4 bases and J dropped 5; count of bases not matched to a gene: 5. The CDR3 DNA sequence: TGTGCCAGCAGTTCTTTTACTAGCGGGGACAATGAGCAGTTCTTC. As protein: CASSSFTSGDNEQFF.

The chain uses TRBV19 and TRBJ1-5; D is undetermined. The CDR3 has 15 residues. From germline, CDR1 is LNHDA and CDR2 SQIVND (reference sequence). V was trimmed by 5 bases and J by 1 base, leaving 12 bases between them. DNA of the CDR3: TGTGCCAGTAGTCCCGGGGTTTGGAGCAATCAGCCCCAGCATTTT. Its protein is CASSPGVWSNQPQHF.

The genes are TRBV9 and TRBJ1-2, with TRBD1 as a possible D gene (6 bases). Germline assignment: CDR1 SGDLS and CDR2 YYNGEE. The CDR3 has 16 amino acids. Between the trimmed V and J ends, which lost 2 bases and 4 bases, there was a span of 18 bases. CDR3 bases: TGTGCCAGCAGCGTGGGGACATCTAACGTAGGCTATGGCTACACCTTC. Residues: CASSVGTSNVGYGYTF.

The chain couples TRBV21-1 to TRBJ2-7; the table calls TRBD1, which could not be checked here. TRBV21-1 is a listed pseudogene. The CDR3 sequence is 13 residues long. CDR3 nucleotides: TGTGCCAGCAGACCGGGACAGATGTACGAGCAGTACTTC. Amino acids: CASRPGQMYEQYF.

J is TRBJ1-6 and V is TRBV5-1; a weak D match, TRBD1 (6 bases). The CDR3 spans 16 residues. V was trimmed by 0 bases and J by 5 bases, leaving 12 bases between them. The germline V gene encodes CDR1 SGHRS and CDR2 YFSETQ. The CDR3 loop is CASSLELGGNNSPLHF. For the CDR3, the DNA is TGCGCCAGCAGCTTGGAGCTAGGGGGGAATAATTCACCCCTCCACTTT. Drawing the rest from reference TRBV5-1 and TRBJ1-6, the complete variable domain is KAGVTQTPRYLIKTRGQQVTLSCSPISGHRSVSWYQQTPGQGLQFLFEYFSETQRNKGNFPGRFSGRQFSNSRSEMNVSTLELGDSALYLCASSLELGGNNSPLHFGNGTRLTVT.

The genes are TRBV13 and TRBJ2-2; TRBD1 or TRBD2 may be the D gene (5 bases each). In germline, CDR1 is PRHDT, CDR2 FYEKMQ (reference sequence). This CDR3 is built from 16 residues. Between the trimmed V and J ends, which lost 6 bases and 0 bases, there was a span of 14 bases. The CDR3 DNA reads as TGTGCCAGCAGAATCTATCGGGGACCGAACACCGGGGAGCTGTTTTTT. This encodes CASRIYRGPNTGELFF.

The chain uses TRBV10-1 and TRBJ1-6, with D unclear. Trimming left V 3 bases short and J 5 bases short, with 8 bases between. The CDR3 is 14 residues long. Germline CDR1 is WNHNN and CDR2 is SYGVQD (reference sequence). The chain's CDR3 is CASSEGRNNSPLHF. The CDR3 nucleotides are TGCGCCAGCAGTGAAGGACGGAATAATTCACCCCTCCACTTT.

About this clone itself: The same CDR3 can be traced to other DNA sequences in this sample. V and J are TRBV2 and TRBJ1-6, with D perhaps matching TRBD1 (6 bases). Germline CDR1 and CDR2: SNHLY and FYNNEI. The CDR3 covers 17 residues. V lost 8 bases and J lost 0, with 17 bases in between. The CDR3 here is CASGPGTSSSYNSPLHF. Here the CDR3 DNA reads TGTGCCAGCGGCCCCGGGACATCGAGCTCCTATAATTCACCCCTCCACTTT.

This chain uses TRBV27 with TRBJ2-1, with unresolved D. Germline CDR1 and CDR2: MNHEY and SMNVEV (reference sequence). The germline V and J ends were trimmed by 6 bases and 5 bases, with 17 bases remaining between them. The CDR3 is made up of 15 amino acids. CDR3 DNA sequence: TGTGCCAGCAGATCCGACACCGCGCACGACAATGAGCAGTTCTTC. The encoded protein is CASRSDTAHDNEQFF.

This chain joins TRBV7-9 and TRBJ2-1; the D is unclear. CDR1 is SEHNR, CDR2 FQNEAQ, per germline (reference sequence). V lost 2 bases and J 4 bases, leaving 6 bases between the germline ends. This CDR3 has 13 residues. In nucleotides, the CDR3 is TGTGCCAGCAGCTTATTTATGTACAATGAGCAGTTCTTC. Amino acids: CASSLFMYNEQFF.

Written as DNA, the CDR3 is TGCGCCAGCAGCTTGGAGGGCGCCAATAACAATGAGCAGTTCTTC. Translation gives CASSLEGANNNEQFF. The chain combines TRBV5-1 with TRBJ2-1; D gene ambiguous. Germline V gene sequence: CDR1 SGHRS, CDR2 YFSETQ. V gave up 0 bases and J gave up 5 bases, with 12 bases separating them. This CDR3 has 15 amino acids.

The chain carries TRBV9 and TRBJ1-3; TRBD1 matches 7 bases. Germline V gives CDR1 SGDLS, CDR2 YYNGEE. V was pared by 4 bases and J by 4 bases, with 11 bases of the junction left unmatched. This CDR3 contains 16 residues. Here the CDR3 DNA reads TGTGCCAGCAGCCCATTGGGACAGCCTTCCGGAAACACCATATATTTT. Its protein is CASSPLGQPSGNTIYF.

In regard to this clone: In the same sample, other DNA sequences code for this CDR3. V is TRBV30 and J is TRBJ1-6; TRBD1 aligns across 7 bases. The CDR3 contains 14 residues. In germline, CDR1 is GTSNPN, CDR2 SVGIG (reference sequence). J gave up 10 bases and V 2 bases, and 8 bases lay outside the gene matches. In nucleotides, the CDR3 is TGTGCCTGGAGTCCCCGACAGGGAACCTCACCCCTCCACTTT. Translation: CAWSPRQGTSPLHF.